A selection of T cell receptor beta chains follows, all from one sample in a study of cytomegalovirus exposure and HLA in healthy donors. Sequencing used immunoSEQ multiplex PCR; TCRdb keeps in-frame clones, though not all of them. The data show some 120,000 clones, around three quarters seen once. Specimen: PBMCs. The receptors originated from a man aged 35 to 55 in good health and CMV-seronegative. CDR3s include the opening cysteine and the closing phenylalanine or tryptophan. D genes are given only for firm matches. Some rows have no size entry. The others give once, few or many, or a class for an expanded clone.

d_gene: TRBD1; v_gene: TRBV19; abundance: NA; j_gene: TRBJ2-7; CDR3nt: TGTGCCAGTAGTATGCTAGGACAGGGGACCTACGAGCAGTACTTC; CDR3aa: CASSMLGQGTYEQYF
d_gene: TRBD1; v_gene: TRBV7-3; abundance: NA; j_gene: TRBJ2-2; CDR3nt: TGTGCCAGCAGCTCTGACAGGGGTGCCGGGGAGCTGTTTTTT; CDR3aa: CASSSDRGAGELFF
d_gene: NA; v_gene: TRBV19; abundance: NA; j_gene: TRBJ2-1; CDR3nt: TGTGCCAGTAGAACCAAGAGCTCCTACAATGAGCAGTTCTTC; CDR3aa: CASRTKSSYNEQFF
d_gene: NA; v_gene: TRBV21-1; abundance: NA; j_gene: TRBJ1-2; CDR3nt: TGTGCCAGCAGCCACTTAAGGCAGGGCTCAAACTATGGCTACACCTTC; CDR3aa: CASSHLRQGSNYGYTF
d_gene: TRBD1; v_gene: TRBV4-3; abundance: NA; j_gene: TRBJ2-1; CDR3nt: TGCGCCAGCAGCCATGACAGGGGTTCCTACAATGAGCAGTTCTTC; CDR3aa: CASSHDRGSYNEQFF
d_gene: TRBD1; v_gene: TRBV28; abundance: NA; j_gene: TRBJ1-1; CDR3nt: TGTGCCAGCAGTCTCCTGTCCGGGACAGGGGTTAAGTTTGGGAGCACTGAAGCTTTCTTT; CDR3aa: CASSLLSGTGVKFGSTEAFF
d_gene: NA; v_gene: TRBV5-5; abundance: NA; j_gene: TRBJ2-2; CDR3nt: TGTGCCAGCAGCTTGGCGGGGGTGGACACCGGGGAGCTGTTTTTT; CDR3aa: CASSLAGVDTGELFF
d_gene: NA; v_gene: TRBV7-2; abundance: NA; j_gene: TRBJ1-2; CDR3nt: TGTGCCAGCAGCTCTGGACAGCCCTACTATGGCTACACCTTC; CDR3aa: CASSSGQPYYGYTF
d_gene: NA; v_gene: TRBV28; abundance: NA; j_gene: TRBJ2-7; CDR3nt: TGTGCCACCATCCACGGGGGGCCAACCTACGAGCAGTACTTC; CDR3aa: CATIHGGPTYEQYF
d_gene: TRBD2; v_gene: TRBV5-4; abundance: NA; j_gene: TRBJ2-5; CDR3nt: TGTGCCAGCAGCTTGGGGGCGGGGCTAGCGGGCCAAGAGACCCAGTACTTC; CDR3aa: CASSLGAGLAGQETQYF
d_gene: TRBD2; v_gene: TRBV7-2; abundance: NA; j_gene: TRBJ2-7; CDR3nt: TGTGCCAGCAGCCGGAGCGGGGCGACCGACTACGAGCAGTACTTC; CDR3aa: CASSRSGATDYEQYF
d_gene: NA; v_gene: TRBV12-5; abundance: few; j_gene: TRBJ1-3; CDR3nt: TGTGCTAGTGGTTTGGTCCGCTCTGGAAACACCATATATTTT; CDR3aa: CASGLVRSGNTIYF
d_gene: NA; v_gene: TRBV7-9; abundance: NA; j_gene: TRBJ2-7; CDR3nt: TGTGCCAGCAGCTCGACACCGGGAGAAAGAAGCTCCTACGAGCAGTACTTC; CDR3aa: CASSSTPGERSSYEQYF
d_gene: NA; v_gene: TRBV10-1; abundance: NA; j_gene: TRBJ2-7; CDR3nt: TGCCCCGGGTTTTACGAGCAGTACTTC; CDR3aa: CPGFYEQYF
d_gene: NA; v_gene: TRBV7-9; abundance: NA; j_gene: TRBJ2-1; CDR3nt: TGTGCCAGCAGCGATACGCGGAGGCAGGCCAACACCTACAATGAGCAGTTCTTC; CDR3aa: CASSDTRRQANTYNEQFF
d_gene: NA; v_gene: TRBV6-6; abundance: NA; j_gene: TRBJ2-7; CDR3nt: TGTGCCACCACCTGGGCAGAAAGTAACCACTACGAGCAGTACTTC; CDR3aa: CATTWAESNHYEQYF
d_gene: TRBD1; v_gene: TRBV5-1; abundance: NA; j_gene: TRBJ2-3; CDR3nt: TGCGCCAGCAGTTTGGGACAGGGGGGCACAGATACGCAGTATTTT; CDR3aa: CASSLGQGGTDTQYF
d_gene: TRBD2; v_gene: TRBV30; abundance: once; j_gene: TRBJ2-5; CDR3nt: TGTGCCTGGAGTGTGCTAGCGGGGGGAGTAGGGGAGACCCAGTACTTC; CDR3aa: CAWSVLAGGVGETQYF
d_gene: NA; v_gene: TRBV2; abundance: NA; j_gene: TRBJ1-5; CDR3nt: TGTGCCAGCAGCTTGGGGAGGGCAGGACAGCCCCAGCATTTT; CDR3aa: CASSLGRAGQPQHF
d_gene: TRBD2; v_gene: TRBV7-3; abundance: NA; j_gene: TRBJ2-7; CDR3nt: TGTGCCAGCAGCTTCACAGCGGGGGGGACCTACGAGCAGTACTTC; CDR3aa: CASSFTAGGTYEQYF
d_gene: NA; v_gene: TRBV5-1; abundance: NA; j_gene: TRBJ2-5; CDR3nt: TGCGCCAGCAGCAACGGTTATAGCGCCCAAGAGACCCAGTACTTC; CDR3aa: CASSNGYSAQETQYF
d_gene: NA; v_gene: TRBV7-9; abundance: NA; j_gene: TRBJ1-2; CDR3nt: TGTGCCAGCAGTTGGAGAGATGGCTACACCTTC; CDR3aa: CASSWRDGYTF
d_gene: NA; v_gene: TRBV5-1; abundance: NA; j_gene: TRBJ2-2; CDR3nt: TGCGCCAGCAGCTTGCTTTCCACAGGGAGCACCGGGGAGCTGTTTTTT; CDR3aa: CASSLLSTGSTGELFF
d_gene: TRBD1; v_gene: TRBV5-4; abundance: few; j_gene: TRBJ1-1; CDR3nt: TGTGCCAGCAGCTTGGAGGGACAGGTGAACACTGAAGCTTTCTTT; CDR3aa: CASSLEGQVNTEAFF
d_gene: TRBD1; v_gene: TRBV5-1; abundance: few; j_gene: TRBJ2-7; CDR3nt: TGCGCCAGCTCCGGGACAGACTCCTACGAGCAGTACTTC; CDR3aa: CASSGTDSYEQYF
d_gene: NA; v_gene: TRBV2; abundance: few; j_gene: TRBJ1-1; CDR3nt: TGTGCCAGCAGTGAAAAAGAACAGGGAGACACTGAAGCTTTCTTT; CDR3aa: CASSEKEQGDTEAFF
d_gene: NA; v_gene: TRBV7-2; abundance: once; j_gene: TRBJ1-5; CDR3nt: TGTGCCAGCAGCTCCGGGTGGCTATATAGCAATCAGCCCCAGCATTTT; CDR3aa: CASSSGWLYSNQPQHF
d_gene: NA; v_gene: TRBV11-2; abundance: NA; j_gene: TRBJ1-6; CDR3nt: TGTGCCAGCAGCTTACAACAGAATTCACCCCTCCACTTT; CDR3aa: CASSLQQNSPLHF
d_gene: NA; v_gene: TRBV7-3; abundance: NA; j_gene: TRBJ2-3; CDR3nt: TGTGCCAGCAGCTTACAGGGCGATACGCAGTATTTT; CDR3aa: CASSLQGDTQYF
d_gene: TRBD1; v_gene: TRBV5-4; abundance: NA; j_gene: TRBJ2-2; CDR3nt: TGTGCCAGCAGCTCCGGGGACAGGGGGAGGACCGGGGAGCTGTTTTTT; CDR3aa: CASSSGDRGRTGELFF
d_gene: NA; v_gene: TRBV9; abundance: NA; j_gene: TRBJ1-2; CDR3nt: TGTGCCAGCTATTCGGGGGGTGGCTACACCTTC; CDR3aa: CASYSGGGYTF
d_gene: NA; v_gene: TRBV9; abundance: NA; j_gene: TRBJ1-3; CDR3nt: TGTGCCAGCAGTTATGACGGGAACTCTGGAAACACCATATATTTT; CDR3aa: CASSYDGNSGNTIYF
d_gene: NA; v_gene: TRBV28; abundance: few; j_gene: TRBJ1-5; CDR3nt: TGTGCCAGCAGTTTAGCTACTCAGCCCCAGCATTTT; CDR3aa: CASSLATQPQHF
d_gene: NA; v_gene: TRBV4-3; abundance: NA; j_gene: TRBJ1-5; CDR3nt: TGCGCCAGCAGCCAAGGGACGGGGAATCAGCCCCAGCATTTT; CDR3aa: CASSQGTGNQPQHF
d_gene: NA; v_gene: TRBV19; abundance: NA; j_gene: TRBJ1-5; CDR3nt: TGTGCCAGTAGTGGGGGGGGTTATCAGCCCCAGCATTTT; CDR3aa: CASSGGGYQPQHF
d_gene: TRBD1; v_gene: TRBV5-1; abundance: NA; j_gene: TRBJ2-2; CDR3nt: TGCGCCAGCAGCCAGACCGGGACAGCGAACACCGGGGAGCTGTTTTTT; CDR3aa: CASSQTGTANTGELFF
d_gene: TRBD1; v_gene: TRBV7-9; abundance: once; j_gene: TRBJ2-7; CDR3nt: TGTGCCAGCAGCTTAGAGGGACAGGGACCCTACGAGCAGTACTTC; CDR3aa: CASSLEGQGPYEQYF
d_gene: NA; v_gene: TRBV7-2; abundance: NA; j_gene: TRBJ2-1; CDR3nt: TGTGCCAGCGGCAAATACAATGAGCAGTTCTTC; CDR3aa: CASGKYNEQFF
d_gene: NA; v_gene: TRBV27; abundance: NA; j_gene: TRBJ1-6; CDR3nt: TGTGCCAGCAGTTTGACGAGCGTTAACTCCTATAATTCACCCCTCCACTTT; CDR3aa: CASSLTSVNSYNSPLHF
d_gene: NA; v_gene: TRBV7-2; abundance: NA; j_gene: TRBJ1-2; CDR3nt: TGTGCCAACCTCGATGCGGATTTTGCCGGTGGCTACACCTTC; CDR3aa: CANLDADFAGGYTF
d_gene: TRBD1; v_gene: TRBV5-5; abundance: NA; j_gene: TRBJ1-5; CDR3nt: TGTGCCAGCAGCTTGGGGGAAGGGACAGGCAATCAGCCCCAGCATTTT; CDR3aa: CASSLGEGTGNQPQHF
d_gene: TRBD1; v_gene: TRBV19; abundance: once; j_gene: TRBJ1-6; CDR3nt: TGTGCCAGTAGTACGGGACAGGGTGACTCACCCCTCCACTTT; CDR3aa: CASSTGQGDSPLHF
d_gene: NA; v_gene: TRBV28; abundance: NA; j_gene: TRBJ2-6; CDR3nt: TGTGCCAGCAGTACTCGGGACTTCCTGTTAGGGGCCAACGTCCTGACTTTC; CDR3aa: CASSTRDFLLGANVLTF
d_gene: NA; v_gene: TRBV4-3; abundance: NA; j_gene: TRBJ2-7; CDR3nt: TGCGCCAGCAGCCAAAGACTGAGATCCAACGAGCAGTACTTC; CDR3aa: CASSQRLRSNEQYF
d_gene: NA; v_gene: TRBV27; abundance: NA; j_gene: TRBJ2-7; CDR3nt: TGTGCCAGCAGACCTGGGGCAAAAAGCTCCTACGAGCAGTACTTC; CDR3aa: CASRPGAKSSYEQYF